This T cell receptor beta chain was obtained from a study of human T cells and chemical hapten exposure. This sample's time point: pre-sensitization, week 0. The treatment: therapeutic diphenylcyclopropenone sensitization with weekly scalp DPC. TCRdb re-analysed the RACE reads in MiXCR, keeping a single row per CDR3 protein. The sample shows about 380,000 distinct CDR3 sequences, about 5.1% of them seen only once. This CDR3 contains 13 residues. Germline CDR1 SQVTM, CDR2 ANQGSEA. Trimming took off 3 bases at V and 0 bases at J, with 8 bases between the two ends. This clonotype came up many times. The antigen remains undetermined. Broader study findings: DPC sensitization left the count of TCRs above 1 in 1000 unchanged. While controls formed fewer of them, expanded TCRs formed significantly more large CDR3 similarity clusters.

The clonotype comes from a woman between 50 and 59 years old with alopecia areata. Some clones in this sample may be carry-over from other donors' samples. The sample was whole blood, taken in connection with sensitization to the hapten diphenylcyclopropenone (DPC). This chain uses TRBV29-1 with TRBJ1-1; D uncertain. CDR3 in amino acids: CSVEGRMNTEAFF. For the CDR3, the DNA is TGCAGCGTTGAGGGCAGAATGAACACTGAAGCTTTCTTT.